These T cell receptor beta chains were read from a single sample in a study of CD8 T cells in ankylosing spondylitis. Each CDR3 protein is one row after TCRdb ran MiXCR on the 5' RACE reads. This sample has about 500,000 distinct CDR3 sequences, with roughly 5% found just once. The sequenced sample consisted of blood, either unsorted or a sorted T cell fraction (not recorded which). These receptors were collected from a male donor with ankylosing spondylitis. CDR3s include the opening cysteine and the closing phenylalanine or tryptophan. The D gene is left open where the match is weak. Size is omitted from some rows. Given values are once, few, many or a class for expanded clones.

>TRBJ2-7|-|-|TRBV7-2
TGTGCCAGCAGCTTGGGCTGGGGGGCCAGCGAGCAGTACTTC
CASSLGWGASEQYF
>TRBJ2-1|TRBD1|few|TRBV12-3/TRBV12-4
TGTGCCAGCAGTTTTGGGCAGGGGGACTACAATGAGCAGTTCTTC
CASSFGQGDYNEQFF
>TRBJ2-7|TRBD2|many|TRBV12-3/TRBV12-4
TGTGCCAGCACCCCCGGCGGGAGCTCCTACGAGCAGTACTTC
CASTPGGSSYEQYF
>TRBJ2-7|-|-|TRBV5-1
TGCGCCAGCAGCTTCACAGGGAGCGGCGAGCAGTACTTC
CASSFTGSGEQYF
>TRBJ2-7|-|once|TRBV18
TGTGCCAGCTCACCCGGGTTCGGCGAGCAGTACTTC
CASSPGFGEQYF
>TRBJ2-5|-|many|TRBV29-1
TGCAGCGTTGAAGATTGGGGTCAGGACCAAGAGACCCAGTACTTC
CSVEDWGQDQETQYF
>TRBJ2-7|TRBD2|few|TRBV6-2/TRBV6-3
TGTGCCAGCAGCCCTACTGGACTAGCGGGAGTCGAGCAGTACTTC
CASSPTGLAGVEQYF
>TRBJ1-6|TRBD1|many|TRBV20-1
TGCAGTGCTAGGGCCGGGACAGAGAATTCACCCCTCCACTTT
CSARAGTENSPLHF
>TRBJ2-7|-|many|TRBV6-1
TGTGCCAGCAGTCCTCTCACGGGGAGGTCCTACGAGCAGTACTTC
CASSPLTGRSYEQYF
>TRBJ2-5|TRBD2|many|TRBV12-3/TRBV12-4
TGTGCCAGCAGCCTCGCGACTAGCGGGAGGGGACCTGAAAGAACCCAGTACTTC
CASSLATSGRGPERTQYF
>TRBJ2-3|TRBD2|many|TRBV20-1
TGCAGTGCTAAGAAAGCGGGGGGCACAGATACGCAGTATTTT
CSAKKAGGTDTQYF
>TRBJ2-3|-|many|TRBV20-1
TGCAGTGCTAGACCCAACCCGGGAGCAGATACGCAGTATTTT
CSARPNPGADTQYF
>TRBJ2-1|-|many|TRBV12-3/TRBV12-4
TGTGCCAGCAGTTTAGCGGGGCTAGCCGAGCGTGAGCAGTTCTTC
CASSLAGLAEREQFF
>TRBJ2-7|-|few|TRBV20-1
TGCAGTGCTCCCCCATTTGGGGCCGCAGCCTTCTACGAGCAGTACTTC
CSAPPFGAAAFYEQYF
>TRBJ2-5|-|-|TRBV14
TGTGCCAGCAGCCAAGGGCGCTTCGGTCGGGAGACCCAGTACTTC
CASSQGRFGRETQYF
>TRBJ2-3|-|many|TRBV20-1
TGCAGTGCTCAGGGAGCTGGCACAGATACGCAGTATTTT
CSAQGAGTDTQYF
>TRBJ2-7|TRBD2|many|TRBV4-2
TGTGCCAGCAGCCACCCCTCCCGGACTAGCGGGAACCCCTACGAGCAGTACTTC
CASSHPSRTSGNPYEQYF
>TRBJ2-1|TRBD2|many|TRBV15
TGTGCCACCAGCGCTCGACTAGCGGGGGAACACAATGAGCAGTTCTTC
CATSARLAGEHNEQFF
>TRBJ2-2|TRBD1|many|TRBV9
TGTGCCAGCAGTTTAGAGACAGGGGGCACCGGGGAGCTGTTTTTT
CASSLETGGTGELFF
>TRBJ1-2|-|many|TRBV6-5
TGTGCCAGCAGTTCGAGGCCGGCCCCATATGGCTACACCTTC
CASSSRPAPYGYTF
>TRBJ1-1|-|few|TRBV4-2
TGTGCCAGCAGCCAAGCCGTGGGCTCGGGAGCTTTCTTT
CASSQAVGSGAFF
>TRBJ1-5|TRBD1|many|TRBV4-2
TGTGCCAGCAGCCCCGACAGGGTTGGTCAGCCCCAGCATTTT
CASSPDRVGQPQHF
>TRBJ1-5|-|many|TRBV12-3/TRBV12-4
TGTGCCAGCACCACCGAGGGGCCCCAGCATTTT
CASTTEGPQHF
>TRBJ1-6|-|many|TRBV5-1
TGCGCCAGCAGCTTGGAATACCCACGGGGGCGAAATTCACCCCTCCACTTT
CASSLEYPRGRNSPLHF
>TRBJ2-3|-|many|TRBV12-3/TRBV12-4
TGTGCCAGCAGCAAAGACCAGGAAGATACGCAGTATTTT
CASSKDQEDTQYF
>TRBJ2-1|-|few|TRBV20-1
TGCAGTGCTAGAAGCACCACCAGGACTACAGCGGATTACAATGAGCAGTTCTTC
CSARSTTRTTADYNEQFF
>TRBJ1-3|-|many|TRBV20-1
TGCAGTGCTAGAGACATGGGGGGAAACACCATATATTTT
CSARDMGGNTIYF
>TRBJ2-1|-|many|TRBV4-3
TGCGCCAGCAGCCAAGACGATAGGGTCTACAATGAGCAGTTCTTC
CASSQDDRVYNEQFF
>TRBJ2-7|TRBD1|many|TRBV5-1
TGCGCCAGCAGTCTGACAGGGGTACTAAGCCACGAGCAGTACTTC
CASSLTGVLSHEQYF
>TRBJ1-1|-|many|TRBV5-5
TGTGCCAGCAGCAGCCTACTGACCCTCACTGAAGCTTTCTTT
CASSSLLTLTEAFF
>TRBJ2-1|-|many|TRBV20-1
TGCAGTGCTAGGGAGGAGTGGAGCTCCTACAATGAGCAGTTCTTC
CSAREEWSSYNEQFF
>TRBJ2-2|TRBD2|many|TRBV24-1
TGTGCCACCAAGGCAGTAGCGGGAGAGGAAACCGGGGAGCTGTTTTTT
CATKAVAGEETGELFF
>TRBJ2-5|TRBD1|few|TRBV5-4
TGTGCCAGCAGCTTGCAAACAGGGGTGGCGGAGACCCAGTACTTC
CASSLQTGVAETQYF
>TRBJ2-1|TRBD2|many|TRBV2
TGTGCCAGCAGTGAAGGACTAGCGGGACGAAGCTCCTACAATGAGCAGTTCTTC
CASSEGLAGRSSYNEQFF
>TRBJ1-2|TRBD1|many|TRBV7-9
TGTGCCAGCAGCTCCAGGGGACAGGGCCTTTTTGGCTATGGCTACACCTTC
CASSSRGQGLFGYGYTF
>TRBJ2-1|-|many|TRBV5-1
TGCGCCAGCAGCCCCGGGGGGCGGGGAAACAATGAGCAGTTCTTC
CASSPGGRGNNEQFF